This T cell receptor beta chain was identified during a study of regulatory T cells in long-lasting Graves disease. Study results and limitations: Possibly, too few samples lowered accuracy.

Libraries of TCR beta came from iRepertoire HTBI primers plus Arm-PCR of CDR3 regions. TCRdb fed the multiplex PCR reads into MiXCR, producing one record per CDR3 protein. The repertoire consists of around 430,000 distinct CDR3 sequences, with about 22% occurring once and the leading ten covering around 13%. Concerning this clonotype: Antigen specificity is unknown.

Specified time point: persistent/refractory GD, antithyroid drugs over 5 years with positive TRAb. The TCR library was prepared using RNA isolated from PBMCs. Doctors identified Graves' disease using the American Thyroid Association guidelines. The receptor was derived from a female donor with Graves disease. Material: peripheral blood mononuclear cells (PBMCs), obtained when the disease was refractory, from a patient treated with antithyroid drugs.

CDR3 sequence: CASSSRRTPLSYEQYF. CDR3 DNA sequence: TGTGCCAGCAGCTCCAGACGGACACCCCTCTCCTACGAGCAGTACTTC. This rearrangement joins TRBV7-8 to TRBJ2-7; possible D gene TRBD1, 5 bases. Germline V lookup: CDR1 SGHVS, CDR2 FQNEAQ. V shed 4 bases and J shed 0 bases, with 16 bases lying between them. The CDR3 spans 16 residues.